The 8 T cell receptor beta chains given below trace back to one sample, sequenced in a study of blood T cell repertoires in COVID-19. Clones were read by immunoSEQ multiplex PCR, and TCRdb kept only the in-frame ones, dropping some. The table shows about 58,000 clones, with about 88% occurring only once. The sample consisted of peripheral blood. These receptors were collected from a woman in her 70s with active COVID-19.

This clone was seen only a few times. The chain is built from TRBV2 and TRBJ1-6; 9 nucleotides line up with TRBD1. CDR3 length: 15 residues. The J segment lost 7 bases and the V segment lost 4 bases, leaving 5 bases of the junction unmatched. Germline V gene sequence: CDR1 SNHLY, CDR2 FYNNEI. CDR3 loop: CASSGGQGMNSPLHF. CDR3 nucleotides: TGTGCCAGCAGTGGGGGACAGGGTATGAATTCACCCCTCCACTTT. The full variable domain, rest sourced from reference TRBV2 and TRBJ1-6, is EPEVTQTPSHQVTQMGQEVILRCVPISNHLYFYWYRQILGQKVEFLVSFYNNEISEKSEIFDDQFSVERPDGSNFTLKIRSTKLEDSAMYFCASSGGQGMNSPLHFGNGTRLTVT.

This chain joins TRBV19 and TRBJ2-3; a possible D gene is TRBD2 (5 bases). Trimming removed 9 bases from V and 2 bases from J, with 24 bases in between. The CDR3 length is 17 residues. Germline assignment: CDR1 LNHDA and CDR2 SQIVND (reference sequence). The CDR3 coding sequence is TGTGCCAGCCAGTATGGAGGTCCCGCGTACTCCACAGATACGCAGTATTTT. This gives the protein CASQYGGPAYSTDTQYF.

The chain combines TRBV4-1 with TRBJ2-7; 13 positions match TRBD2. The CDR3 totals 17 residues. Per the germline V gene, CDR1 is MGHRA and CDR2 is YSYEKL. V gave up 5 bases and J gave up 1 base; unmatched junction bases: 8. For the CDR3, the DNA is TGCGCCAGCAGCGATGGGACTAGCGGGAAACTTTCCTACGAGCAGTACTTC. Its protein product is CASSDGTSGKLSYEQYF.

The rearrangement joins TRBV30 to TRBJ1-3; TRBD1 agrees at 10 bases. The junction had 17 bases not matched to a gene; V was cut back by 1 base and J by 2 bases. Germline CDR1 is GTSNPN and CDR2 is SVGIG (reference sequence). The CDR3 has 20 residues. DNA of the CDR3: TGTGCCTGGAGTGACCCCCGGGACAGGGGCCCTAGAGGAGCTGGAAACACCATATATTTT. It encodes CAWSDPRDRGPRGAGNTIYF. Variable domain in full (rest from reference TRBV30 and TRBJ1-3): SQTIHQWPATLVQPVGSPLSLECTVEGTSNPNLYWYRQAAGRGLQLLFYSVGIGQISSEVPQNLSASRPQDRQFILSSKKLLLSDSGFYLCAWSDPRDRGPRGAGNTIYFGEGSWLTVV.

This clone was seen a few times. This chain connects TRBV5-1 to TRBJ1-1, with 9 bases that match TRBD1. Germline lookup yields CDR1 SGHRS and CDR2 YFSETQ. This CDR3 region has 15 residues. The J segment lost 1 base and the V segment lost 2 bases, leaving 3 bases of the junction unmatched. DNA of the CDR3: TGCGCCAGCAGCTTCACACAGGGGGCGAACACTGAAGCTTTCTTT. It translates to CASSFTQGANTEAFF.

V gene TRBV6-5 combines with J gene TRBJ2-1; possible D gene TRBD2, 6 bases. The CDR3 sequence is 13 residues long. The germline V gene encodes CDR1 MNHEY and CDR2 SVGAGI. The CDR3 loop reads CASRPGELNEQFF. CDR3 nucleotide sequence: TGTGCAAGCCGCCCGGGAGAACTCAATGAGCAGTTCTTC.

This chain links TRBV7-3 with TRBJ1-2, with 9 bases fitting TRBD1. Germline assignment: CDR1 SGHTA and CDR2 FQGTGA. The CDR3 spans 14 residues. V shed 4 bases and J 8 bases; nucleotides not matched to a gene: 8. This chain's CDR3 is CASSSLHDRGGYTF. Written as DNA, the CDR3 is TGTGCCAGCAGCTCACTTCACGACAGGGGGGGCTACACCTTC.

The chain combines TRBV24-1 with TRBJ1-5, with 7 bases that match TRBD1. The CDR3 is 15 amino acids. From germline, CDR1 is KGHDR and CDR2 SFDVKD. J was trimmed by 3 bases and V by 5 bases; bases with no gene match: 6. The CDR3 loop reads CATSGSGTVNQPQHF. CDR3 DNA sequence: TGTGCCACCAGTGGCTCAGGGACAGTCAATCAGCCCCAGCATTTT.